This T cell receptor (beta chain) was found in a study of shared clonotypes between healthy human individuals. The V end lost 6 bases, the J end lost 11 bases, and 10 bases lay between the germline ends. CDR3 size: 10 residues. The germline CDR1 and CDR2 sequences are SNHLY and FYNNEI. Overall study results and limits: Between a handful of donors, naive CD4 clonotypes were shared at a level of around 5.2%. Non-shared clonotypes showed lower generation probabilities than clonotypes common to all four donors.

About this clone itself: Its antigen remains unknown.

Naive CD8 cells comprised CD45RO-negative, CCR7-positively selected cells, excluding terminally differentiated effector memory CD45RA+ cells. The data were produced by immunoSEQ multiplex PCR, yet TCRdb's version contains in-frame clones alone and is incomplete. The repertoire consists of about 820,000 clones, with more than 85% occurring once and the leading ten covering less than 25%. The sequence was obtained from a man aged 25 to 40 in good health. V is TRBV2 and J is TRBJ2-5; the D is unclear. Sequences were obtained from naive CD8+ T cells sorted from blood. CDR3 protein: CASRGPAQYF. In DNA form, the CDR3 reads TGTGCCAGCAGAGGTCCTGCGCAGTACTTC. The variable domain in full, with the rest retrieved from reference TRBV2 and TRBJ2-5, is EPEVTQTPSHQVTQMGQEVILRCVPISNHLYFYWYRQILGQKVEFLVSFYNNEISEKSEIFDDQFSVERPDGSNFTLKIRSTKLEDSAMYFCASRGPAQYFGPGTRLLVL.